The 27 T cell receptor beta chains presented below share a single source sample, sequenced in a study of blood T cell repertoires in COVID-19. Repertoires were generated with immunoSEQ multiplex PCR, while TCRdb's copy carries only in-frame clones and drops some. Seen here are more than 95,000 clones, about 81% observed once, and the top ten hold approximately 18%. The sample comprised peripheral blood. The receptors derive from a man aged 25 to 40 with COVID-19, enrolled during active disease.

The CDR3 protein is CSVDWRIGGYGYTF. The CDR3 coding sequence is TGCAGCGTTGATTGGAGGATTGGCGGGTATGGCTACACCTTC. This sequence joins TRBV29-1 and TRBJ1-2, with D hard to call. Trimming shortened V by 3 bases and J by 5 bases, and 16 bases separated the two germline ends. The CDR3 spans 14 residues. The germline gives CDR1 SQVTM, CDR2 ANQGSEA.

This clone was detected many times. The gene calls are TRBV2 and TRBJ2-3; TRBD1 matches at 9 bases. The CDR3 is 14 residues long. CDR1 is SNHLY and CDR2 is FYNNEI in the germline V gene. The V gene end was trimmed by 10 bases and the J gene end by 3 bases; junction bases not matched to a gene: 8. CDR3 amino acids: CATTQGAVTDTQYF. In DNA form, the CDR3 reads TGTGCCACCACACAGGGGGCGGTTACAGATACGCAGTATTTT.

The CDR3 nucleotides read TGTGCCACCAGTGATTGGGACAGGGGTCAGCCCCAGCATTTT. It specifies CATSDWDRGQPQHF. V and J are TRBV24-1 and TRBJ1-5; 10 bases match TRBD1. Germline CDR1 and CDR2: KGHDR and SFDVKD. Trimming removed 2 bases from V and 6 bases from J; junction bases left unmatched: 0. CDR3 length: 14 residues.

The V call is TRBV6-1, the J call TRBJ2-3; the D gene is possibly TRBD1 (6 bases). The CDR3 totals 14 residues. In germline, CDR1 is MNHNS, CDR2 SASEGT. V was trimmed by 3 bases and J by 5 bases, leaving 12 bases between them. The CDR3 coding sequence is TGTGCCAGCAGTGAGCGTAGGGGGTTAGATACGCAGTATTTT. This translates into CASSERRGLDTQYF.

V usage is TRBV7-2 and J usage is TRBJ2-1, with 16 bases lining up with TRBD2. The germline V gene encodes CDR1 SGHTA and CDR2 FQGNSA. The CDR3 runs 15 residues. V trimming: 6 bases; J trimming: 10 bases; junction bases outside the gene matches: 6. This CDR3 reads CASRPLGLAGGEQFF. As DNA, the CDR3 is TGTGCCAGCAGGCCCCTGGGACTAGCGGGGGGGGAGCAGTTCTTC.

This clone has only one observation. This chain links TRBV11-3 with TRBJ1-2; the match to TRBD1 covers 8 bases. V lost 3 bases and J lost 14; bases outside the gene matches: 11. CDR1 is SGHNT, CDR2 YENEEA, per germline. CDR3 size: 13 residues. CDR3 nucleotides: TGTGCCAGCAGCTTCAACCAGGACAGGGTGGTAACCTTC. It specifies CASSFNQDRVVTF.

V usage is TRBV28 and J usage is TRBJ1-1; D perhaps matches TRBD1 (5 bases). Trimming pared 2 bases from V and 5 bases from J, leaving 12 bases between. The CDR3 runs to 14 residues. Per germline, CDR1 MDHEN and CDR2 SYDVKM. This CDR3 is CASSLGQGWTEAFF. The CDR3 DNA reads TGTGCCAGCAGTTTAGGGCAGGGTTGGACTGAAGCTTTCTTT.

V is TRBV9 and J is TRBJ1-2; D is ambiguous. The germline gives CDR1 SGDLS, CDR2 YYNGEE. The CDR3 has 14 residues. V lost 0 bases and J 0 bases, leaving 6 bases between the germline ends. As DNA, the CDR3 is TGTGCCAGCAGCGTAGGTCGGGCTAACTATGGCTACACCTTC. This translates into CASSVGRANYGYTF.

The chain employs TRBV19 and TRBJ1-5; 8 nucleotides agree with TRBD1. The germline CDR1 and CDR2 sequences are LNHDA and SQIVND (reference sequence). The trim removed 7 bases at V and 5 bases at J, leaving 10 bases unmatched. This CDR3 contains 15 residues. CDR3 nucleotides: TGTGCCAGTAATGTTTTAGACAGGGGCGATCAGCCCCAGCATTTT. It is translated as CASNVLDRGDQPQHF.

CDR3: CASSVAPARGDGYTF. The CDR3 DNA reads as TGTGCCAGCAGCGTAGCCCCAGCCAGGGGGGATGGCTACACCTTC. The J gene is TRBJ1-2, the V gene TRBV9, with TRBD1 identical over 7 bases. CDR1 SGDLS and CDR2 YYNGEE come from the germline V gene. The CDR3 is 15 amino acids. Trimming cost V 0 bases and J 6 bases; bases outside gene matches: 8.

The J gene is TRBJ2-7, the V gene TRBV11-2; TRBD2 matches at 8 bases. J lost 5 bases, V lost 3 bases, and 9 bases had no gene match. Germline V CDR1 and CDR2: SGHAT, FQNNGV. The CDR3 contains 15 residues. CDR3 amino acids: CASSFPGTRAHEQYF. In DNA, the CDR3 is TGTGCCAGCAGCTTCCCCGGGACTAGGGCCCACGAGCAGTACTTC.

The chain joins TRBV27 to TRBJ2-1, with D perhaps TRBD1 (5 bases). Germline V CDR1 and CDR2: MNHEY, SMNVEV (reference sequence). The CDR3 runs 16 residues. Trimming pared 2 bases from V and 0 bases from J, leaving 11 bases between. DNA for the CDR3: TGTGCCAGCAGTTTACAAGGGGTTTCCTCCTACAATGAGCAGTTCTTC. Amino acids: CASSLQGVSSYNEQFF.

The chain combines TRBV28 with TRBJ1-1, with D hard to call. The CDR3 length is 14 residues. V shed 5 bases and J shed 5 bases, with 15 bases lying between them. Germline V lookup: CDR1 MDHEN, CDR2 SYDVKM. CDR3: CASSRSGLATEAFF. The DNA for the CDR3 is TGTGCCAGCAGTCGTTCGGGGTTAGCAACTGAAGCTTTCTTT.

The rearrangement links TRBV27 to TRBJ1-5, with D tentatively TRBD1 (6 bases). V lost 5 bases to trimming and J lost 6 bases, with 14 bases between them. Germline loops: CDR1 MNHEY, CDR2 SMNVEV (reference sequence). The CDR3 loop spans 14 amino acids. CDR3 protein: CASSPQGSGQPQHF. The CDR3 region has the DNA TGTGCCAGCAGTCCCCAGGGGAGCGGTCAGCCCCAGCATTTT.

This rearrangement joins TRBV14 to TRBJ2-7; 12 bases fit TRBD2. The germline gives CDR1 SGHDN, CDR2 FVKESK. This CDR3 has 15 residues. With 1 base clipped from V and 4 bases from J, the junction kept 2 bases outside the gene matches. The CDR3 spells CASSQGTSGNYEQYF. In nucleotides, the CDR3 is TGTGCCAGCAGCCAAGGGACTAGCGGGAATTACGAGCAGTACTTC.

The chain has TRBV9 and TRBJ1-2, with D hard to call. The V end was cut by 3 bases, the J end by 4 bases, with 16 bases between. CDR1 SGDLS and CDR2 YYNGEE come from the germline V gene. The CDR3 is 15 amino acids. The CDR3 nucleotides read TGTGCCAGCAGCGGAACCGCAACTTCTCTCTATGGCTACACCTTC. It yields the protein CASSGTATSLYGYTF.

This clone was found a few times. The V and J genes are TRBV5-1 and TRBJ2-2; 11 bases match TRBD2. Germline-derived CDR1 and CDR2 are SGHRS and YFSETQ. The CDR3 runs to 16 residues. V shed 4 bases, J shed 7 bases, and the junction held 9 bases outside the gene matches. CDR3 coding DNA: TGCGCCAGCAGCGGTACTAGCGGGAGAGGTGACGGGGAGCTGTTTTTT. The encoded protein is CASSGTSGRGDGELFF.

This chain links TRBV9 with TRBJ2-1; TRBD2 aligns across 8 bases. J was trimmed by 2 bases and V by 2 bases; bases with no gene match: 12. Germline V lookup: CDR1 SGDLS, CDR2 YYNGEE. This CDR3 is built from 18 residues. The CDR3 loop reads CASSVWAFSGNPYNEQFF. CDR3 DNA sequence: TGTGCCAGCAGCGTCTGGGCCTTTAGCGGGAATCCCTACAATGAGCAGTTCTTC.

J is TRBJ1-6 and V is TRBV19; D gene ambiguous. The CDR3 runs 13 residues. Germline assignment: CDR1 LNHDA and CDR2 SQIVND (reference sequence). The V gene lost 6 bases and the J gene lost 8 bases, with 11 bases spanning the gap. The CDR3 DNA is TGTGCCAGTAGCCGTGACACGGATTCACCCCTCCACTTT. Translating gives CASSRDTDSPLHF.

V and J are TRBV4-1 and TRBJ1-4; 7 bases map to TRBD1. J was trimmed by 6 bases and V by 4 bases; bases with no gene match: 8. Germline CDR1 and CDR2: MGHRA and YSYEKL. The CDR3 is made up of 15 amino acids. The CDR3 is CASSPTGTEDEKLFF. DNA of the CDR3: TGCGCCAGCAGCCCTACCGGGACAGAGGATGAAAAACTGTTTTTT.

In this sample, this clone turned up a few times. The chain joins TRBV2 to TRBJ1-3; D gene ambiguous. Germline values: CDR1 SNHLY, CDR2 FYNNEI. The V and J ends lost 6 bases and 3 bases respectively, with 12 bases between them. The CDR3 contains 14 residues. In nucleotides, the CDR3 is TGTGCCAGCAGAAACCGGGATGTTGGAAACACCATATATTTT. Amino acid sequence: CASRNRDVGNTIYF.

This chain joins TRBV5-8 and TRBJ2-7, with 9 bases matching TRBD1. The CDR3 sequence is 15 residues long. The V gene's germline CDR1 is SGHTS and CDR2 YDEGEE. J was trimmed by 1 base and V by 6 bases; bases with no gene match: 8. CDR3 region: CASITTGTGSYEQYF. In DNA, the CDR3 is TGTGCCAGCATCACTACCGGGACAGGGTCCTACGAGCAGTACTTC.

This chain connects TRBV24-1 to TRBJ1-1; tentatively, D is TRBD1 (5 bases). Trimming removed 4 bases from V and 10 bases from J, with 9 bases in between. CDR3 length: 11 residues. The germline V gene encodes CDR1 KGHDR and CDR2 SFDVKD. The CDR3 spells CATSDREGAFF. The DNA of the CDR3 is TGTGCCACCAGTGACAGGGAGGGAGCTTTCTTT.

The CDR3 DNA sequence: TGTGCCAGCAGCTTTACGGCCAGGGAAGAAAAACTGTTTTTT. It is translated as CASSFTAREEKLFF. The V call is TRBV7-9, the J call TRBJ1-4, with D possibly matching TRBD1 (5 bases). This CDR3 comprises 14 residues. V lost 3 bases to trimming and J lost 8 bases, with 13 bases between them. The germline V gene encodes CDR1 SEHNR and CDR2 FQNEAQ (reference sequence).

This clone was recorded once. The CDR3 DNA sequence: TGCGCCAGCAGCCAAGCCTCCAGGCTAGGTAGCGGGAGGGACCAAGAGACCCAGTACTTC. It codes for CASSQASRLGSGRDQETQYF. The rearrangement uses TRBV4-1 and TRBJ2-5; 11 nucleotides line up with TRBD2. The CDR3 is made up of 20 amino acids. V shed 1 base and J 0 bases; nucleotides not matched to a gene: 13. Germline CDR1 and CDR2: MGHRA and YSYEKL.

V gene TRBV28 combines with J gene TRBJ1-2; D possibly corresponds to TRBD1 (5 bases). V lost 3 bases and J 3 bases, leaving 17 bases between the germline ends. The CDR3 is made up of 16 amino acids. CDR1 and CDR2 (germline): MDHEN, SYDVKM. CDR3 in amino acids: CASSFPTYDSDYGYTF. In DNA form, the CDR3 reads TGTGCCAGCAGTTTCCCCACCTACGACAGTGACTATGGCTACACCTTC.

This clone was counted only a few times. This chain joins TRBV4-1 and TRBJ1-4, with 9 bases aligning to TRBD1. The germline V gene encodes CDR1 MGHRA and CDR2 YSYEKL. With V trimmed by 4 bases and J by 6 bases, 6 bases remained unmatched. The CDR3 runs 15 residues. The CDR3 nucleotides read TGCGCCAGCAGCCCCGGACAGGGGTATTATGAAAAACTGTTTTTT. Residues: CASSPGQGYYEKLFF.